This T cell receptor beta chain is drawn from a study of neoadjuvant anti-PD-1 for oral cavity cancer. Sequencing was performed with immunoSEQ multiplex PCR; in TCRdb, only in-frame clones are kept and a portion is missing. In the table there are roughly 15,000 clones, 67% of which are singletons. In germline, CDR1 is SGHAT, CDR2 FQNNGV. V was shortened by 2 bases and J by 0 bases, with 15 bases between the two germline ends. The CDR3 has 17 amino acids. The J gene is TRBJ2-3, the V gene TRBV11-2, with D possibly TRBD1 on 5 matching bases. The receptor was derived from a person between 40 and 85 years old with oral cavity squamous cell carcinoma. The starting material was PBMCs, obtained before nivolumab (anti-PD-1) treatment. CDR3 protein: CASSLRGLLLSTDTQYF. CDR3 in DNA: TGTGCCAGCAGCTTAAGGGGCCTTTTACTGAGCACAGATACGCAGTATTTT. The variable domain in full, with the rest retrieved from reference TRBV11-2 and TRBJ2-3, is EAGVAQSPRYKIIEKRQSVAFWCNPISGHATLYWYQQILGQGPKLLIQFQNNGVVDDSQLPKDRFSAERLKGVDSTLKIQPAKLEDSAVYLCASSLRGLLLSTDTQYFGPGTRLTVL.